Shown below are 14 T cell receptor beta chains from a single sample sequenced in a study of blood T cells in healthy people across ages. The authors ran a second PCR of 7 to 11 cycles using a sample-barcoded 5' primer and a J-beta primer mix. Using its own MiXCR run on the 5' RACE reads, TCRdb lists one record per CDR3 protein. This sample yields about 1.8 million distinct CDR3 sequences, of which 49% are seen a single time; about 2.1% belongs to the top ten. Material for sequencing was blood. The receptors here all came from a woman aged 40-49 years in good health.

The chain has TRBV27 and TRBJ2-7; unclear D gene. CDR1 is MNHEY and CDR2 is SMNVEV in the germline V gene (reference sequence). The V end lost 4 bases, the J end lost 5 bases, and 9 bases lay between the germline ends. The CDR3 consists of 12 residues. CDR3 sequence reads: CASSSVVHEQYF. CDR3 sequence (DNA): TGTGCCAGCAGTTCGGTGGTCCACGAGCAGTACTTC.

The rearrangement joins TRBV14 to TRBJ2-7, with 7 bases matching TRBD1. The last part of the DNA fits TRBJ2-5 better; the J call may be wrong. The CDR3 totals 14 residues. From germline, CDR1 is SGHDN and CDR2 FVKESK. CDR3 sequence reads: CASSLIGQEETQYF. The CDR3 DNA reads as TGTGCCAGCAGCTTAATAGGACAGGAAGAGACCCAGTACTTC.

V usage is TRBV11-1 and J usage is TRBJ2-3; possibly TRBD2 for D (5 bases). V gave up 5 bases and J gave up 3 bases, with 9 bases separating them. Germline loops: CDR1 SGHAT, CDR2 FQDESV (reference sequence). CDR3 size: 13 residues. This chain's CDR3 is CASSAAETDTQYF. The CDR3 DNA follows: TGTGCCAGCAGCGCAGCGGAAACAGATACGCAGTATTTT.

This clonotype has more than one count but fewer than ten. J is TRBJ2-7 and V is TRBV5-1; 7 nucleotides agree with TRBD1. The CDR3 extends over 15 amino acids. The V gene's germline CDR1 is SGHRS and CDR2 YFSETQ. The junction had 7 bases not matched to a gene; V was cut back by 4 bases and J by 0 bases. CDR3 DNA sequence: TGCGCCAGCAGCCCAAGCAGGGGGAGCTCCTACGAGCAGTACTTC. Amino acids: CASSPSRGSSYEQYF.

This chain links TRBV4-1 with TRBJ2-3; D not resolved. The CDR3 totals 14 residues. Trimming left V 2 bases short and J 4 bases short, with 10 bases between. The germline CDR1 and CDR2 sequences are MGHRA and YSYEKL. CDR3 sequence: CASSQLPTSDTQYF. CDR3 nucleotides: TGCGCCAGCAGCCAACTTCCGACGTCAGATACGCAGTATTTT.

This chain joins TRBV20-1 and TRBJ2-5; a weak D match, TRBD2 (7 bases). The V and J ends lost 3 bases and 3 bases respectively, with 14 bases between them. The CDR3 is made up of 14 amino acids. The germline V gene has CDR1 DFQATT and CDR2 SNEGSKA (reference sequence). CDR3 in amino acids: CSASKGGTKETQYF. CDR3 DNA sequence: TGCAGTGCTAGCAAGGGGGGGACCAAAGAGACCCAGTACTTC.

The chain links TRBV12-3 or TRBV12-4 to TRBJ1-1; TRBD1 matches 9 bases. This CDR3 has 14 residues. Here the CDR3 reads CATGGTGMNTEAFF. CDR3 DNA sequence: TGTGCGACAGGGGGGACAGGGATGAACACTGAAGCTTTCTTT.

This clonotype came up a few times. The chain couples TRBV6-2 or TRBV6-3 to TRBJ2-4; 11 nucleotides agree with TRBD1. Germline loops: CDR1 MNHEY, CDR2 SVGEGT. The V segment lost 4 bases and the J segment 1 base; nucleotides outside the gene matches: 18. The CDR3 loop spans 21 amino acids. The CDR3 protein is CASSFLTPGQGVRVAKNIQYF. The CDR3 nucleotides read TGTGCCAGCAGTTTCCTAACCCCGGGACAGGGGGTAAGGGTGGCCAAAAACATTCAGTACTTC.

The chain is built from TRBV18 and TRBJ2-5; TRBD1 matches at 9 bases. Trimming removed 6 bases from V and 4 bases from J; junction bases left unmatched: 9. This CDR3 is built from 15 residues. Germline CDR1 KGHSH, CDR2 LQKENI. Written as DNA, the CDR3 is TGTGCCAGCTCCAGGGACAGGGTTTTCCGAGAGACCCAGTACTTC. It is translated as CASSRDRVFRETQYF.

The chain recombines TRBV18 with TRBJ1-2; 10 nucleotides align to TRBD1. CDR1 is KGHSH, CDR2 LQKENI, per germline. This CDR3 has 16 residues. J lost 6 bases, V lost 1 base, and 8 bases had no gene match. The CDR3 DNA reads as TGTGCCAGCTCACCACGGGGACAGGGGTCCCAAGATGGCTACACCTTC. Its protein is CASSPRGQGSQDGYTF.

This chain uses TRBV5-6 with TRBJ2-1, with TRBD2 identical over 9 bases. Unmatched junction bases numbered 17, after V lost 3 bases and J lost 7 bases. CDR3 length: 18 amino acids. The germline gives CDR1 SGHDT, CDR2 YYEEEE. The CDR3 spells CASSSTAAWSGGINEQFF. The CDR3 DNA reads TGTGCCAGCAGCTCGACCGCCGCCTGGAGCGGGGGGATAAATGAGCAGTTCTTC.

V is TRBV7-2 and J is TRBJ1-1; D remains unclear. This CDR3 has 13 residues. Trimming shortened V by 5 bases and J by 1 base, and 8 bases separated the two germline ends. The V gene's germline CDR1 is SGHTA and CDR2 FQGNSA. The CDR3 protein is CASSHMRNTEAFF. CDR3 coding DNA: TGTGCCAGCAGCCATATGCGGAACACTGAAGCTTTCTTT.

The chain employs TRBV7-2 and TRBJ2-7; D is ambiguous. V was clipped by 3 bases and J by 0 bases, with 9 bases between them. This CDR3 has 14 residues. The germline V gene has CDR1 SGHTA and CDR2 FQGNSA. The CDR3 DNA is TGTGCCAGCAGCTTTCGACGGCTCTCCTACGAGCAGTACTTC. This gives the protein CASSFRRLSYEQYF.

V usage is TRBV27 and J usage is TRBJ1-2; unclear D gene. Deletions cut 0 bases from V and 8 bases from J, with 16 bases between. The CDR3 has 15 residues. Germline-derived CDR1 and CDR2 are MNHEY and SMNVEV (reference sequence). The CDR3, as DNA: TGTGCCAGCAGTTTATCGGCCTGGGAGGTACAGGGCTACACCTTC. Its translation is CASSLSAWEVQGYTF.